The 30 T cell receptor beta chains below were found in one sample sequenced in a study of identical twins (dated by TCRdb to the mid-2010s). The library was built by means of 5' RACE. TCRdb records Illumina HiSeq 2000 as the sequencer. TCRdb's own reprocessing of the public reads used fastp at Q25 and MiXCR and kept productive beta chains. Each CDR3 protein gets just one entry, which takes the most common genes and DNA from the rows behind it. The sample has 450,000 to 650,000 distinct CDR3 sequences on record, approximately 10% of them singletons. In total, the top ten clones hold more than 2.5% of the sample. The sample also formed part of further work on yellow fever vaccine responses in identical twins.

The sequenced sample was PBMCs. The source of these receptors is a woman aged 18-29 years in good health.

The chain is built from TRBV24-1 and TRBJ2-1; the match to TRBD2 covers 12 bases. The CDR3 is 16 amino acids. Trimming took 6 bases from V and 1 from J; bases not matched to a gene: 3. CDR1 and CDR2 from the germline V gene are KGHDR and SFDVKD. CDR3 nucleotides: TGTGCCACCAGTAGGACTAGCGGGACGTCCTACAATGAGCAGTTCTTC. It yields the protein CATSRTSGTSYNEQFF.

The CDR3 is CASSPGLRPDTQYF. The CDR3 DNA reads TGTGCCAGCAGCCCTGGACTGCGCCCAGATACGCAGTATTTT. The chain is built from TRBV25-1 and TRBJ2-3; tentatively, D is TRBD2 (5 bases). Germline CDR1 reads MGHDK; CDR2 reads SYGVNS. V was shortened by 6 bases and J by 4 bases, with 14 bases between the two germline ends. CDR3 length: 14 residues.

The V and J genes are TRBV5-1 and TRBJ2-1; no clear D. V was clipped by 0 bases and J by 10 bases, with 8 bases between them. The CDR3 totals 12 residues. Germline values: CDR1 SGHRS, CDR2 YFSETQ. The CDR3 DNA sequence: TGCGCCAGCAGCTTGGGTACCAGGGAGCAGTTCTTC. Its translation is CASSLGTREQFF.

DNA of the CDR3: TGTGCCATTTCAAGCGGGACCGGGCTAGGTCAAGAGACCCAGTACTTC. It is translated as CAISSGTGLGQETQYF. The rearrangement uses TRBV10-3 and TRBJ2-5; TRBD2 agrees at 7 bases. Germline lookup yields CDR1 ENHRY and CDR2 SYGVKD. V gave up 9 bases and J gave up 2 bases; unmatched junction bases: 15. The length of the CDR3 is 16 residues.

There are a few counts of this clonotype. The chain links TRBV5-1 to TRBJ1-6; D unclear. V was pared by 6 bases and J by 4 bases, with 14 bases between. CDR1 SGHRS and CDR2 YFSETQ come from the germline V gene. CDR3 size: 15 residues. CDR3 in amino acids: CASKDGLSYNSPLHF. Here the CDR3 DNA reads TGCGCCAGCAAGGACGGGTTATCGTATAATTCACCCCTCCACTTT.

V and J are TRBV7-3 and TRBJ1-6; D gene unclear. Germline V CDR1 and CDR2: SGHTA, FQGTGA. This CDR3 has 15 residues. V lost 2 bases, J lost 5 bases, and 10 bases lay in between. The CDR3 is CASSLRVLDNSPLHF. The DNA of the CDR3 is TGTGCCAGCAGCTTACGGGTTCTGGATAATTCACCCCTCCACTTT.

This clonotype was counted a few times. CDR3 in amino acids: CASRALGGSLRFANTGELFF. In DNA, the CDR3 is TGTGCCAGCAGGGCATTGGGGGGAAGCCTACGGTTCGCGAACACCGGGGAGCTGTTTTTT. V gene TRBV11-2 combines with J gene TRBJ2-2; perhaps TRBD2 as D (6 bases). Trimming shortened V by 6 bases and J by 0 bases, and 26 bases separated the two germline ends. CDR3 length: 20 amino acids. Per the germline V gene, CDR1 is SGHAT and CDR2 is FQNNGV.

V gene TRBV20-1 combines with J gene TRBJ2-5; 8 nucleotides match TRBD2. Trimming cost V 4 bases and J 3 bases; bases outside gene matches: 10. Germline V gene data show CDR1 as DFQATT and CDR2 as SNEGSKA (reference sequence). This CDR3 is 15 amino acids long. The CDR3 loop is CSATGGVTNEETQYF. The CDR3 nucleotides read TGCAGTGCTACCGGGGGGGTTACTAACGAAGAGACCCAGTACTTC.

CDR3 coding DNA: TGTGCCAGTAGTCCGTATAGCGGGAGGGCCAGCAATGAGCAGTTCTTC. Residues: CASSPYSGRASNEQFF. The rearrangement links TRBV19 to TRBJ2-1, with TRBD2 identical over 11 bases. Germline CDR1 is LNHDA and CDR2 is SQIVND (reference sequence). There are 16 residues in the CDR3. Trimming took 5 bases from V and 6 from J; bases not matched to a gene: 9.

The rearrangement links TRBV6-1 to TRBJ1-1, with 7 bases aligning to TRBD1. The CDR3 has 14 amino acids. V shed 1 base and J 8 bases; nucleotides not matched to a gene: 7. In germline, CDR1 is MNHNS, CDR2 SASEGT. This CDR3 reads CASSEDLQGREAFF. CDR3 sequence (DNA): TGTGCCAGCAGTGAAGATTTACAGGGGAGGGAAGCTTTCTTT.

This clonotype turned up a few times. The chain employs TRBV29-1 and TRBJ2-1; 9 positions agree with TRBD2. The CDR3 covers 14 residues. Germline CDR1 is SQVTM and CDR2 is ANQGSEA. Losses at the gene ends were 1 base for V and 6 bases for J; bases not matched to a gene: 4. The CDR3 DNA sequence: TGCAGCGTTGAAGCCCCGGGACTAGCCAATGAGCAGTTCTTC. Residues: CSVEAPGLANEQFF.

This clonotype was picked up a small number of times. CDR3 DNA sequence: TGTGCCAGCAGCTTTAGACTAGCGGGGTTAACCCCAGAAGAGACCCAGTACTTC. Its protein is CASSFRLAGLTPEETQYF. This rearrangement joins TRBV5-5 to TRBJ2-5, with TRBD2 matching 11 bases. The CDR3 sequence is 18 residues long. The V segment lost 2 bases and the J segment 3 bases; nucleotides outside the gene matches: 12. Germline CDR1 and CDR2: SGHKS and YYEKEE (reference sequence).

Only a few counts were recorded for this clonotype. This rearrangement joins TRBV5-4 to TRBJ2-2, with D possibly being TRBD1 (5 bases). This CDR3 has 16 amino acids. Germline V gives CDR1 SGHNT, CDR2 YYREEE (reference sequence). The germline V and J ends were trimmed by 3 bases and 0 bases, with 12 bases remaining between them. The DNA of the CDR3 is TGTGCCAGCAGCTCATTGTCAGGGTCGAACACCGGGGAGCTGTTTTTT. This sequence encodes CASSSLSGSNTGELFF.

This clonotype was observed at least ten times. The chain links TRBV11-2 to TRBJ1-1, with 8 nucleotides matching TRBD1. With V trimmed by 3 bases and J by 3 bases, 12 bases remained unmatched. Germline CDR1 and CDR2: SGHAT and FQNNGV. This CDR3 has 17 residues. DNA for the CDR3: TGTGCCAGCAGCTTCAATCCCTTGACAGGGGAGGACACTGAAGCTTTCTTT. Its translation is CASSFNPLTGEDTEAFF.

This clonotype has at least ten counts. The rearrangement uses TRBV15 and TRBJ2-5; D may match TRBD1 or TRBD2 (5 bases each). Germline V CDR1 and CDR2: LNHNV, YYDKDF (reference sequence). This CDR3 contains 13 residues. Trimming stripped 1 base from V and 5 bases from J, with 8 bases between. The DNA of the CDR3 is TGTGCCACCAGCAGAGGGGGCGGGGAGACCCAGTACTTC. It translates to CATSRGGGETQYF.

This clonotype appeared a few times. This chain joins TRBV20-1 and TRBJ2-3; 10 bases agree with TRBD2. The CDR3 sequence is 14 residues long. Germline V gene sequence: CDR1 DFQATT, CDR2 SNEGSKA (reference sequence). Trimming cost V 2 bases and J 5 bases; bases outside gene matches: 4. DNA for the CDR3: TGCAGTGCTAGAAGACTAGCGGGCCAAGATACGCAGTATTTT. Its translation is CSARRLAGQDTQYF.

This clonotype was seen a handful of times. The chain is built from TRBV11-2 and TRBJ2-2, with 8 bases matching TRBD2. The J segment lost 5 bases and the V segment lost 1 base, leaving 9 bases of the junction unmatched. The CDR3 runs to 17 residues. Germline CDR1 SGHAT, CDR2 FQNNGV. In DNA form, the CDR3 reads TGTGCCAGCAGCTTAGTAGGAGCGGGAGTGGGAACCGGGGAGCTGTTTTTT. Residues: CASSLVGAGVGTGELFF. The variable domain in full, completed from reference TRBV11-2 and TRBJ2-2, reads EAGVAQSPRYKIIEKRQSVAFWCNPISGHATLYWYQQILGQGPKLLIQFQNNGVVDDSQLPKDRFSAERLKGVDSTLKIQPAKLEDSAVYLCASSLVGAGVGTGELFFGEGSRLTVL.

The gene calls are TRBV20-1 and TRBJ2-3; 7 bases are shared with TRBD2. Germline assignment: CDR1 DFQATT and CDR2 SNEGSKA (reference sequence). The V segment lost 0 bases and the J segment 0 bases; nucleotides outside the gene matches: 9. This CDR3 contains 17 residues. The CDR3 nucleotides read TGCAGTGCTAGAGATAGGCGGACTAGGGAGAGCACAGATACGCAGTATTTT. It translates to CSARDRRTRESTDTQYF.

This clonotype has a handful of counts. The V gene is TRBV7-9, the J gene TRBJ1-6; TRBD1 matches at 8 bases. CDR1 is SEHNR, CDR2 FQNEAQ, per germline (reference sequence). J lost 9 bases, V lost 5 bases, and 6 bases had no gene match. There are 14 residues in the CDR3. CDR3 coding DNA: TGTGCCAGCAGCAAGGGACAGGATATTTCACCCCTCCACTTT. Its translation: CASSKGQDISPLHF.

This clonotype was picked up many times. The chain has TRBV5-6 and TRBJ1-1; TRBD1 matches at 7 bases. The junction had 7 bases not matched to a gene; V was cut back by 4 bases and J by 4 bases. CDR1 and CDR2 (germline): SGHDT, YYEEEE. The CDR3 loop spans 14 amino acids. CDR3 amino acids: CASSRTGTATEAFF. In nucleotides, the CDR3 is TGTGCCAGCAGCCGAACCGGGACAGCCACTGAAGCTTTCTTT.

The gene calls are TRBV24-1 and TRBJ2-3; D is perhaps TRBD1 (5 bases). Germline lookup yields CDR1 KGHDR and CDR2 SFDVKD. The CDR3 totals 12 residues. V was cut by 9 bases and J by 6 bases, with 12 bases left in between. DNA of the CDR3: TGTGCCACCCGTTCCCAGGGCGATACGCAGTATTTT. The encoded protein is CATRSQGDTQYF.

A few counts support this clonotype. The rearrangement joins TRBV3-1 to TRBJ2-1, with 9 bases identical to TRBD2. The junction had 12 bases not matched to a gene; V was cut back by 0 bases and J by 6 bases. The CDR3 totals 18 residues. Germline values: CDR1 LGHDT, CDR2 YNNKEL (reference sequence). The CDR3 region has the DNA TGTGCCAGCAGCCAAGAAAAGCGGGGGGCCCTCGGGTCCAATGAGCAGTTCTTC. Its protein is CASSQEKRGALGSNEQFF.

This clonotype has a handful of counts. The rearrangement uses TRBV30 and TRBJ2-1; 8 nucleotides match TRBD2. V lost 5 bases and J lost 7; bases outside the gene matches: 4. Per the germline V gene, CDR1 is GTSNPN and CDR2 is SVGIG (reference sequence). The CDR3 runs to 12 residues. CDR3 sequence (DNA): TGTGCCTGGCGGGGGGGCCTTAATGAGCAGTTCTTC. Translated: CAWRGGLNEQFF.

V gene TRBV28 combines with J gene TRBJ2-1; 10 bases align to TRBD2. The CDR3 covers 14 residues. CDR1 and CDR2 (germline): MDHEN, SYDVKM. The V gene end was trimmed by 4 bases and the J gene end by 9 bases; junction bases not matched to a gene: 6. The CDR3 sequence: CASSSPRLAGEQFF. In DNA, the CDR3 is TGTGCCAGCAGTTCCCCGCGACTAGCGGGTGAGCAGTTCTTC.

This clonotype turned up a few times. Here the CDR3 DNA reads TGTGCCACCACCCTCCTTCCCGAAATAGAGACCCAGTACTTC. Its protein is CATTLLPEIETQYF. The chain combines TRBV6-1 with TRBJ2-5; no reliable D call. The CDR3 sequence is 14 residues long. Germline CDR1 is MNHNS and CDR2 is SASEGT. Trimming pared 10 bases from V and 4 bases from J, leaving 19 bases between.

The V gene is TRBV5-1, the J gene TRBJ2-3; TRBD1 agrees at 10 bases. From germline, CDR1 is SGHRS and CDR2 YFSETQ. The length of the CDR3 is 16 residues. The V gene end was trimmed by 0 bases and the J gene end by 4 bases; junction bases not matched to a gene: 5. This CDR3 reads CASSLAGTGDADTQYF. Here the CDR3 DNA reads TGCGCCAGCAGCTTGGCCGGGACAGGGGACGCAGATACGCAGTATTTT.

The chain links TRBV3-1 to TRBJ2-5, with a tentative D call TRBD1 (6 bases). The CDR3 spans 19 residues. The V and J ends lost 2 bases and 0 bases respectively, with 22 bases between them. CDR1 is LGHDT and CDR2 is YNNKEL in the germline V gene (reference sequence). The CDR3 DNA reads as TGTGCCAGCAGCCAATCCTCCGGGACAAGGGAGATGTACCAAGAGACCCAGTACTTC. Its protein is CASSQSSGTREMYQETQYF.

This clonotype showed up many times. V and J are TRBV5-1 and TRBJ2-1; no reliable D call. Germline V lookup: CDR1 SGHRS, CDR2 YFSETQ. CDR3 size: 15 residues. V dropped 4 bases and J dropped 0 bases, with 11 bases sitting between them. The CDR3 reads CASSKGVGSYNEQFF. The CDR3 region has the DNA TGCGCCAGCAGCAAAGGAGTCGGCTCCTACAATGAGCAGTTCTTC.

There are a few counts of this clonotype. The genes are TRBV3-1 and TRBJ2-7, with D possibly TRBD2 on 6 matching bases. The CDR3 runs 17 residues. V lost 1 base and J 2 bases, leaving 18 bases between the germline ends. Germline lookup yields CDR1 LGHDT and CDR2 YNNKEL (reference sequence). CDR3 coding DNA: TGTGCCAGCAGCCAAGCGGCATGGCGGGACCCCACCTACGAGCAGTACTTC. This sequence encodes CASSQAAWRDPTYEQYF.

The genes are TRBV20-1 and TRBJ2-7; 14 bases line up with TRBD2. This CDR3 has 17 amino acids. The germline CDR1 and CDR2 sequences are DFQATT and SNEGSKA (reference sequence). V shed 1 base and J 5 bases; nucleotides not matched to a gene: 10. CDR3 sequence: CSARGGTSGGLTHEQYF. CDR3 DNA: TGCAGTGCTAGAGGGGGGACTAGCGGGGGCCTTACCCACGAGCAGTACTTC.